This T cell receptor beta chain was sequenced during a study of cytomegalovirus exposure and HLA in healthy donors. Measured with immunoSEQ multiplex PCR; TCRdb has only the in-frame clones, and not every one. Seen here are about 43,000 clones, about 93% observed once, and the top ten hold over 5.5%. Germline V CDR1 and CDR2: SNHLY, FYNNEI. This CDR3 region has 14 residues. V lost 4 bases, J lost 7 bases, and 6 bases stayed unmatched. Of note for this clone: Its specificity is unknown.

Regarding the study as a whole: TCR beta chains numbering more than 150 were designated cytomegalovirus-associated.

The receptor comes from a young man in good health and CMV-seronegative. The J gene is TRBJ1-5, the V gene TRBV2; 8 bases agree with TRBD1. The sequencing sample was made of PBMCs. CDR3: CASSVDRERQPQHF. Here the CDR3 DNA reads TGTGCCAGCAGTGTGGACAGGGAGAGGCAGCCCCAGCATTTT.